This T cell receptor (beta chain) is drawn from a study of blood T cell repertoires in COVID-19. About the research overall: Samples taken during acute and convalescent COVID-19 were collected in the United States, Italy and Spain. T cells, B-cell-depleted T cells, or PBMCs provided the cDNA or gDNA that served as material.

There are 13 residues in the CDR3. The germline V and J ends were trimmed by 6 bases and 4 bases, with 11 bases remaining between them. Germline V lookup: CDR1 KGHDR, CDR2 SFDVKD. Original methodology: Amplification with reference gene primers provided the estimates of nucleated cell counts. The method was immunoSEQ multiplex PCR; TCRdb's version includes in-frame clones alone and lacks a portion of them. That table gives V, J and clone size, and the DNA gave D and trimming. The table has 70,000 to 95,000 clones, around 92% seen once. The chain has TRBV24-1 and TRBJ1-2; the D gene is possibly TRBD1 (5 bases). The sample consisted of peripheral blood. The TCR originated in a woman aged 55 to 70 with active COVID-19. CDR3 protein: CATSRGTVYGYTF. CDR3 in DNA: TGTGCCACCAGTCGCGGGACCGTCTATGGCTACACCTTC.